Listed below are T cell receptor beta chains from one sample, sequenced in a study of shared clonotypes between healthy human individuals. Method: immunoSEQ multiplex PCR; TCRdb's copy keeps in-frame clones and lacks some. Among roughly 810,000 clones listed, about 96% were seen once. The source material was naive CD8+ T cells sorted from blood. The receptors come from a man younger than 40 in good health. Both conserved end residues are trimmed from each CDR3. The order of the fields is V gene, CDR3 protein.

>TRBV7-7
ASSPGPRGAETQY
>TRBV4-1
ASSPVGDSNQPQH
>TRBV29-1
SVVRGNEQF
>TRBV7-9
ASSSIGGAETQY
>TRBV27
ASGRGEAGNTIY
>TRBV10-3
AISEGPLLSSYEQY
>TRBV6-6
ASSWSGNSYNEQF
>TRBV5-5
ASSTIGVGLPVMNEQF
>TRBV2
ASRALEVEQY
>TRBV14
ASSPRDSSYEQY
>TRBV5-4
ASSLGTGNTIY
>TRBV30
ALATSGFSYEQY
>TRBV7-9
ASSSPSGSIDTQY
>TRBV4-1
ASSQPAYEQY
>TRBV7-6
ASSLEGQGPDGYT
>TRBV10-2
ASSPGPAGQETQY
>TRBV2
ASSETYEQY
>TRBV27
ASRGTGGYYEQY
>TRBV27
ATSGGYGYT
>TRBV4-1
ASSPGTSGSLSEQY
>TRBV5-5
ASTASYEQY
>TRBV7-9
ASSGAGPGNTIY
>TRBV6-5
ASRQTVNTEAF
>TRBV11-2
ASSPGWASYNEQF
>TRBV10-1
AGGGGEHEQY
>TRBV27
ASRGGGQGHQPQH
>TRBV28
ASSYGLGTLDSNQPQH
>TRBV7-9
ASSPGQTQY
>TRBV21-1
ASSNLSGTGIPGELF
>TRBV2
ASSEALGPGQGENYGYT
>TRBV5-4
ASSLVDQTHDTQY
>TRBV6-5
ASTHRDREGYT
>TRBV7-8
ASSPTHPRTSGSNEQF
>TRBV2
ASSEPRGSTDTQY
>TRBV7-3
ASSVRGNTGELF
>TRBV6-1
ASSEGIAGASYEQY
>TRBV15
ATSTRQGFYGYT
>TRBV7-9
ASSSTDRGSLPGANVLT
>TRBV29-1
SVETGATYEQY
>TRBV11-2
ASSLDREGRTSDEQY
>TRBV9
ASSVGKNTEAF
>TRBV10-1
ASSESDSSYEQY
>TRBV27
ASSASPYNEQF
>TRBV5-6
ASSLPGSDEQY
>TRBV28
ASSLLKVYNEQF
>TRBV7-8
ASSLEIAGEFEQY
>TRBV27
ASSFSGGTYEQY
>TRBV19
ASSITASSYEQY
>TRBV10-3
AISEPGPPNEKLF
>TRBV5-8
ASSLLPNGGFYDEQY
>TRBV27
ASSLSTFRAGELF
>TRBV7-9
ASSFGGQEAF
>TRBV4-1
ASSHEPQGFQPQH
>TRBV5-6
ASSRSGTYEQY
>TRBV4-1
ASSQGQGTSYEQY
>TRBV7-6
ASSLAGTDTEAF